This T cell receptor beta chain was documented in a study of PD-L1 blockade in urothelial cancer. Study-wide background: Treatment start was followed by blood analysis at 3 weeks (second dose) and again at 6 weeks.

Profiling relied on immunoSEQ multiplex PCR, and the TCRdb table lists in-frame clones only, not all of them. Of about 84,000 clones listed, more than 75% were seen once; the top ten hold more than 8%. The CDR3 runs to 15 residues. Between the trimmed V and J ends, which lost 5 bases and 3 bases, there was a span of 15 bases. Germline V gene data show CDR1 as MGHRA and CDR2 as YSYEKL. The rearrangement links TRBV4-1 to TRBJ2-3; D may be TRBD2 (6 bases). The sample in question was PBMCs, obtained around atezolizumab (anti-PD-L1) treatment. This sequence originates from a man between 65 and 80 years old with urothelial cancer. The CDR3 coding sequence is TGCGCCAGCAGCATTGATTGGGGAGGAACAGATACGCAGTATTTT. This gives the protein CASSIDWGGTDTQYF.